The 17 T cell receptor beta chains presented below share a single source sample, sequenced in a study of T cell repertoires in cytomegalovirus infection. TCRdb used MiXCR to reprocess the reads, holding one entry per CDR3 protein. The sample holds about 300,000 distinct CDR3 sequences; about a quarter are singletons and the top ten take approximately 14%. The sequencing sample was made of PBMCs. Every receptor here comes from a human donor in good health (CMV status not recorded). Some clones in this sample may be carry-over from other donors' samples.

In nucleotides, the CDR3 is TGTGCCAGCAGTTTCAGAGAGGGGGGTCAGCCCCAGCATTTT. Translated, it gives CASSFREGGQPQHF. The chain couples TRBV28 to TRBJ1-5; possible D gene TRBD1, 6 bases. The germline gives CDR1 MDHEN, CDR2 SYDVKM. The V and J ends lost 3 bases and 6 bases respectively, with 12 bases between them. The CDR3 loop spans 14 amino acids.

The CDR3 loop reads CASSGDNSYEQYF. In DNA, the CDR3 is TGTGCCAGCAGCGGGGACAACTCCTACGAGCAGTACTTC. V is TRBV7-2 and J is TRBJ2-7, with a possible D match to TRBD1 (6 bases). V gave up 5 bases and J gave up 0 bases, with 8 bases separating them. From germline, CDR1 is SGHTA and CDR2 FQGNSA. This CDR3 is built from 13 residues.

This chain connects TRBV4-3 to TRBJ2-5, with D uncertain. This CDR3 comprises 15 residues. V dropped 3 bases and J dropped 0 bases, with 11 bases sitting between them. Germline assignment: CDR1 LGHNA and CDR2 YSLEER. CDR3 sequence reads: CASSHKISDQETQYF. CDR3 coding DNA: TGCGCCAGCAGCCATAAAATTTCGGACCAAGAGACCCAGTACTTC.

About this clonotype: One end of the junction varies from germline; a read error may be responsible. The chain couples TRBV3-1 to TRBJ2-3; D ambiguous. Germline V gene lookup returns CDR1 LGHDT and CDR2 YNNKEL (reference sequence). The CDR3 loop spans 11 amino acids. CDR3 region: CVSSQARAQYF. The CDR3 DNA sequence: TGTGTCAGCAGCCAAGCGAGAGCGCAGTATTTT.

V and J are TRBV19 and TRBJ2-5; 8 bases match TRBD2. Germline V gene data show CDR1 as LNHDA and CDR2 as SQIVND (reference sequence). The CDR3 runs 14 residues. The junction had 4 bases not matched to a gene; V was cut back by 3 bases and J by 4 bases. CDR3 DNA sequence: TGTGCCAGTAGTATTGCGGCGGGGGGAGAGACCCAGTACTTC. It yields the protein CASSIAAGGETQYF.

J is TRBJ2-5 and V is TRBV20-1, with D tentatively TRBD1 (6 bases). V lost 1 base and J 7 bases, leaving 13 bases between the germline ends. The length of the CDR3 is 13 residues. CDR1 DFQATT and CDR2 SNEGSKA come from the germline V gene (reference sequence). The CDR3 DNA follows: TGCAGTGCTAGAGGTCAGGGGTCTTGGACCCAGTACTTC. Its translation: CSARGQGSWTQYF.

CDR3 sequence: CASGVNPGVSYEQYF. The CDR3 DNA sequence: TGCGCCAGCGGTGTAAACCCGGGAGTCTCCTACGAGCAGTACTTC. This sequence joins TRBV10-2 and TRBJ2-7, with D possibly TRBD2 on 6 matching bases. The CDR3 extends over 15 amino acids. V was trimmed by 8 bases and J by 0 bases, leaving 17 bases between them. CDR1 WSHSY and CDR2 SAAADI come from the germline V gene.

This clonotype has a handful of counts. The chain uses TRBV13 and TRBJ1-1, with unresolved D. In germline, CDR1 is PRHDT, CDR2 FYEKMQ (reference sequence). Trimming took 8 bases from V and 11 from J, leaving 18 bases between them. The CDR3 is 12 amino acids. In DNA, the CDR3 is TGTGCCAGCGGTCGGGTCTCCCGGGAGGCTTTCTTT. This translates into CASGRVSREAFF.

The chain has TRBV2 and TRBJ2-1, with D possibly matching TRBD1 (6 bases). Between the trimmed V and J ends, which lost 6 bases and 3 bases, there was a span of 15 bases. The CDR3 is 15 residues long. CDR1 SNHLY and CDR2 FYNNEI come from the germline V gene. CDR3 nucleotides: TGTGCCAGCAGGGGACAACAGGGACGCTACAATGAGCAGTTCTTC. This translates into CASRGQQGRYNEQFF. Full variable domain (outside the CDR3, taken from reference TRBV2 and TRBJ2-1): EPEVTQTPSHQVTQMGQEVILRCVPISNHLYFYWYRQILGQKVEFLVSFYNNEISEKSEIFDDQFSVERPDGSNFTLKIRSTKLEDSAMYFCASRGQQGRYNEQFFGPGTRLTVL.

In this sample, this clonotype turned up once. This chain joins TRBV18 and TRBJ2-2; no definite D call. The CDR3 runs 12 residues. V lost 0 bases and J lost 4, with 0 bases in between. CDR1 KGHSH and CDR2 LQKENI come from the germline V gene. The CDR3 reads CASSPPTGELFF. CDR3 in DNA: TGTGCCAGCTCACCACCCACCGGGGAGCTGTTTTTT.

The chain links TRBV5-1 to TRBJ2-7, with a possible D match to TRBD2 (5 bases). The ends were cut back, 4 bases at V and 5 bases at J, with 16 bases in the middle. Germline V lookup: CDR1 SGHRS, CDR2 YFSETQ. This CDR3 spans 14 amino acids. As DNA, the CDR3 is TGCGCCAGCAGCCGCCCGGGGTTCAGCGACGAGCAGTACTTC. This translates into CASSRPGFSDEQYF.

The gene calls are TRBV6-1 and TRBJ2-1; D gene ambiguous. V was cut by 7 bases and J by 0 bases, with 13 bases left in between. The germline CDR1 and CDR2 sequences are MNHNS and SASEGT. There are 15 residues in the CDR3. The chain's CDR3 is CASIPAPTSYNEQFF. The CDR3 bases are TGTGCCAGCATCCCGGCCCCCACCTCCTACAATGAGCAGTTCTTC.

The genes are TRBV7-2 and TRBJ2-7, with D hard to call. CDR1 and CDR2 from the germline V gene are SGHTA and FQGNSA. The CDR3 covers 15 residues. V was trimmed by 4 bases and J by 1 base, leaving 14 bases between them. The CDR3 DNA sequence: TGTGCCAGCAGCTCCTTAGGTGGGCGGTCCTACGAGCAGTACTTC. Translated, it gives CASSSLGGRSYEQYF.

The chain recombines TRBV7-6 with TRBJ1-1; 8 bases match TRBD1. Trimming took 6 bases from V and 11 from J; bases not matched to a gene: 5. The germline V gene has CDR1 SGHVS and CDR2 FNYEAQ. The CDR3 consists of 11 residues. The CDR3, as DNA: TGTGCCAGCAGTTACAGGGGGGAGGCTTTCTTT. It yields the protein CASSYRGEAFF. Combining the CDR3 with reference TRBV7-6 and TRBJ1-1 gives the whole variable domain GAGVSQSPRYKVTKRGQDVALRCDPISGHVSLYWYRQALGQGPEFLTYFNYEAQQDKSGLPNDRFSAERPEGSISTLTIQRTEQRDSAMYRCASSYRGEAFFGQGTRLTVV.

This chain uses TRBV28 with TRBJ2-5; 10 bases map to TRBD1. The germline gives CDR1 MDHEN, CDR2 SYDVKM. The CDR3 is 15 amino acids. V lost 6 bases to trimming and J lost 5 bases; unmatched junction nucleotides: 9. The CDR3 DNA follows: TGTGCCAGCAGCCGTCCGACAGGGGGCTGGGAGACCCAGTACTTC. Its protein is CASSRPTGGWETQYF.

This clonotype was observed a few times. This chain connects TRBV6-6 to TRBJ1-2, with D perhaps TRBD1 (6 bases). CDR1 is MNHNY, CDR2 SVGAGI, per germline (reference sequence). V was pared by 8 bases and J by 4 bases, with 14 bases between. The CDR3 spans 13 residues. The CDR3 region has the DNA TGTGCCAGCGGTACAGGGTTCCTCTATGGCTACACCTTC. Translating gives CASGTGFLYGYTF.

This clonotype was found many times. This rearrangement joins TRBV7-2 to TRBJ2-7; TRBD2 aligns across 7 bases. J was trimmed by 2 bases and V by 5 bases; bases with no gene match: 3. Per the germline V gene, CDR1 is SGHTA and CDR2 is FQGNSA. The CDR3 runs 13 residues. CDR3 nucleotides: TGTGCCAGCAGCGAGGGAGGGGCCTACGAGCAGTACTTC. Translating gives CASSEGGAYEQYF.